This TCR beta chain derives from a study of blood T cells in healthy people across ages. Samples had at least 6 million PBMCs isolated from them. In germline, CDR1 is LNHDA, CDR2 SQIVND (reference sequence). The ends lost 3 bases at V and 2 bases at J; junction bases unmatched: 4. The CDR3 is 14 amino acids. This clonotype was picked up a small number of times. Through a sample-barcoded 5' primer and a J-beta primer mix, a second PCR was run for roughly 7 to 12 cycles. TCRdb re-analysed the 5' RACE reads in MiXCR, keeping a single row per CDR3 protein. Counted here are fewer than 2 million distinct CDR3 sequences, approximately 39% occurring once; the ten biggest clones make up approximately 22%.

This chain uses TRBV19 with TRBJ2-7, with 7 bases lining up with TRBD1. The sample taken for sequencing was blood. The sequence was obtained from a human donor in good health. The DNA for the CDR3 is TGTGCCAGTAGTATCGGGACAGCCCCCTACGAGCAGTACTTC. Its protein product is CASSIGTAPYEQYF.